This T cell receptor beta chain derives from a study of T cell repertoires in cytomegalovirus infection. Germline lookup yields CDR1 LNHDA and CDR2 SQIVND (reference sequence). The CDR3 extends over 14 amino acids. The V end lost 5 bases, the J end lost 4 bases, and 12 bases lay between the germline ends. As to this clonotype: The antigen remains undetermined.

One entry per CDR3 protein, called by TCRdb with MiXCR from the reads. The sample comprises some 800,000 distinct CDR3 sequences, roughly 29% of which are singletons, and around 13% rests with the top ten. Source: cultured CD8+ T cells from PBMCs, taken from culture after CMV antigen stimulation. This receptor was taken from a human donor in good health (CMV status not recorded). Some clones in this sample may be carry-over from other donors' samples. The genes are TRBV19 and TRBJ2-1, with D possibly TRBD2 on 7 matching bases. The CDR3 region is CASSWRGPYNEQFF. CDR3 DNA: TGTGCCAGTAGTTGGCGGGGGCCTTACAATGAGCAGTTCTTC.